Following are 27 T cell receptor beta chains from one sample sequenced in a study of OX40 agonist ivuxolimab in advanced cancers. Repertoires were generated with immunoSEQ multiplex PCR, while TCRdb's copy carries only in-frame clones and drops some. The data hold about 22,000 clones, with around 80% observed a single time. The material sequenced was CD4+ or CD8+ T cells sorted from blood, taken in a trial of the OX40 agonist ivuxolimab. The receptors shown here come from an adult with an advanced solid tumor such as melanoma, head and neck, liver or kidney cancer.

V gene TRBV7-6 combines with J gene TRBJ2-3; D is uncertain. The V gene lost 1 base and the J gene lost 0 bases, with 11 bases spanning the gap. The CDR3 consists of 16 residues. Germline V gene sequence: CDR1 SGHVS, CDR2 FNYEAQ. The CDR3 bases are TGTGCCAGCAGCTTAGTACTCTCGTCTAGCACAGATACGCAGTATTTT. This sequence encodes CASSLVLSSSTDTQYF.

This clone appeared once. The chain joins TRBV7-2 to TRBJ2-3; D gene unclear. CDR3 length: 14 residues. The ends were cut back, 1 base at V and 5 bases at J, with 10 bases in the middle. Germline CDR1 SGHTA, CDR2 FQGNSA. CDR3 sequence: CASSLEVMGDTQYF. The CDR3 DNA reads as TGTGCCAGCAGCTTAGAGGTAATGGGAGATACGCAGTATTTT.

The chain couples TRBV2 to TRBJ2-7, with 7 bases lining up with TRBD1. Trimming took 5 bases from V and 0 from J; bases not matched to a gene: 7. The CDR3 extends over 15 amino acids. CDR1 SNHLY and CDR2 FYNNEI come from the germline V gene. This chain's CDR3 is CASSTTGASSYEQYF. The CDR3 nucleotides read TGTGCCAGCAGTACAACAGGGGCAAGCTCCTACGAGCAGTACTTC.

The chain uses TRBV18 and TRBJ2-1; D gene unclear. The CDR3 covers 15 residues. The V gene's germline CDR1 is KGHSH and CDR2 LQKENI. V shed 2 bases and J shed 6 bases, with 14 bases lying between them. CDR3 bases: TGTGCCAGCTCACCATCAGTGTCATCGGGCAATGAGCAGTTCTTC. Amino acids: CASSPSVSSGNEQFF.

This clone was counted ten times or more. J is TRBJ1-2 and V is TRBV13, with TRBD1 matching over 9 bases. The V gene's germline CDR1 is PRHDT and CDR2 FYEKMQ (reference sequence). V was pared by 3 bases and J by 6 bases, with 5 bases of the junction left unmatched. The CDR3 covers 14 residues. As DNA, the CDR3 is TGTGCCAGCAGCTTGGGACAGGGAGGGGATGGCTACACCTTC. It encodes CASSLGQGGDGYTF.

The gene calls are TRBV7-9 and TRBJ2-7; 9 bases match TRBD1. Looked up from germline, CDR1 is SEHNR and CDR2 is FQNEAQ (reference sequence). V was pared by 3 bases and J by 2 bases, with 5 bases of the junction left unmatched. The CDR3 has 15 amino acids. The CDR3 reads CASSLERDRAYEQYF. The CDR3 bases are TGTGCCAGCAGCTTGGAGAGGGACAGGGCCTACGAGCAGTACTTC.

This clone was found once. The chain recombines TRBV7-3 with TRBJ2-7; D unresolved. The CDR3 runs to 13 residues. Germline loops: CDR1 SGHTA, CDR2 FQGTGA. The V end was cut by 2 bases, the J end by 6 bases, with 11 bases between. The CDR3 reads CASSLLMGGEQYF. The CDR3 coding sequence is TGTGCCAGCAGCTTATTAATGGGTGGCGAGCAGTACTTC.

The V and J genes are TRBV10-1 and TRBJ2-5; 7 bases align to TRBD2. There are 16 residues in the CDR3. The V gene's germline CDR1 is WNHNN and CDR2 SYGVQD (reference sequence). Germline trimming cut 5 bases from V and 2 bases from J; bases unmatched to any gene: 11. CDR3 sequence: CASSSPGRVRQETQYF. CDR3 DNA: TGCGCCAGCAGTTCTCCTGGGAGGGTTAGGCAAGAGACCCAGTACTTC.

This clone was recorded a few times. V gene TRBV7-8 combines with J gene TRBJ1-1; D unresolved. The CDR3 contains 15 residues. Deletions cut 4 bases from V and 0 bases from J, with 12 bases between. Germline values: CDR1 SGHVS, CDR2 FQNEAQ. The CDR3 sequence is CASSYPMGMNTEAFF. The CDR3 nucleotides read TGTGCCAGCAGCTACCCGATGGGGATGAACACTGAAGCTTTCTTT. Variable domain in full (rest from reference TRBV7-8 and TRBJ1-1): GAGVSQSPRYKVAKRGQDVALRCDPISGHVSLFWYQQALGQGPEFLTYFQNEAQLDKSGLPSDRFFAERPEGSVSTLKIQRTQQEDSAVYLCASSYPMGMNTEAFFGQGTRLTVV.

The chain combines TRBV6-1 with TRBJ1-5; tentatively, D is TRBD1 (5 bases). CDR3 length equals 15 residues. The V end lost 7 bases, the J end lost 0 bases, and 13 bases lay between the germline ends. The germline gives CDR1 MNHNS, CDR2 SASEGT. The CDR3 sequence: CASTPWGVSNQPQHF. The DNA of the CDR3 is TGTGCCAGCACCCCCTGGGGGGTTAGCAATCAGCCCCAGCATTTT.

The genes are TRBV28 and TRBJ1-5; weak D call: TRBD1 (5 bases). The CDR3 extends over 15 amino acids. Deletions cut 7 bases from V and 5 bases from J, with 18 bases between. The germline V gene has CDR1 MDHEN and CDR2 SYDVKM. The CDR3 here is CASTATDTAYQPQHF. The CDR3 nucleotides are TGTGCCAGCACCGCGACAGACACTGCATATCAGCCCCAGCATTTT.

The chain links TRBV6-5 to TRBJ2-3; 11 nucleotides line up with TRBD2. CDR3 size: 15 residues. Germline assignment: CDR1 MNHEY and CDR2 SVGAGI. With V trimmed by 6 bases and J by 4 bases, 6 bases remained unmatched. Here the CDR3 reads CASRRLAGIPDTQYF. CDR3 nucleotide sequence: TGTGCCAGCAGAAGACTAGCGGGAATCCCAGATACGCAGTATTTT.

The V gene is TRBV5-6, the J gene TRBJ1-2; D unclear. The CDR3 sequence is 15 residues long. Germline CDR1 and CDR2: SGHDT and YYEEEE. Trimming pared 1 base from V and 7 bases from J, leaving 17 bases between. CDR3 region: CASSLQGLRVGGYTF. The DNA of the CDR3 is TGTGCCAGCAGCTTGCAAGGACTCAGAGTGGGTGGCTACACCTTC.

The chain joins TRBV5-4 to TRBJ2-5; D remains unclear. The germline CDR1 and CDR2 sequences are SGHNT and YYREEE (reference sequence). Trimming stripped 2 bases from V and 1 base from J, with 12 bases between. The CDR3 totals 15 residues. The CDR3 protein is CASSFVSSPQETQYF. CDR3 DNA: TGTGCCAGCAGCTTCGTTTCAAGCCCCCAAGAGACCCAGTACTTC.

The chain uses TRBV7-6 and TRBJ2-2; D possibly uses TRBD1 or TRBD2 (6 bases each). Germline V lookup: CDR1 SGHVS, CDR2 FNYEAQ. The germline V and J ends were trimmed by 7 bases and 5 bases, with 17 bases remaining between them. This CDR3 is 15 amino acids long. The CDR3 DNA reads TGTGCCAGCACTGTAGGGGGGAGAGGGACCGGGGAGCTGTTTTTT. Translated: CASTVGGRGTGELFF.

This chain uses TRBV30 with TRBJ2-5; D might be TRBD1 (6 bases). Germline-derived CDR1 and CDR2 are GTSNPN and SVGIG (reference sequence). Trimming took off 7 bases at V and 5 bases at J, with 17 bases between the two ends. This CDR3 is built from 13 residues. CDR3 nucleotides: TGTGCCTTTTTGCCAGGGGATTGGGAGACCCAGTACTTC. Its translation is CAFLPGDWETQYF.

Concerning this clone: This sample includes further DNA sequences coding for the same CDR3. The V gene is TRBV6-4, the J gene TRBJ2-3; D is ambiguous. V gave up 0 bases and J gave up 2 bases, with 3 bases separating them. This CDR3 is built from 13 residues. Germline V CDR1 and CDR2: MRHNA, SNTAGT. CDR3: CASSDSDTDTQYF. The CDR3 DNA sequence: TGTGCCAGCAGTGACTCAGACACAGATACGCAGTATTTT.

For this clone: Other nucleotide sequences in the sample specify the same CDR3. V usage is TRBV27 and J usage is TRBJ1-1, with D possibly TRBD1 on 5 matching bases. The CDR3 is 15 amino acids. The germline V gene has CDR1 MNHEY and CDR2 SMNVEV (reference sequence). V was pared by 6 bases and J by 1 base, with 15 bases between. The CDR3 loop reads CASSLSGTGNTEAFF. The CDR3 region has the DNA TGTGCCAGCAGCCTCTCCGGGACGGGGAACACTGAAGCTTTCTTT.

This clone was counted only a few times. The chain employs TRBV27 and TRBJ1-4, with 7 bases fitting TRBD1. The CDR3 loop spans 13 amino acids. Germline V gene lookup returns CDR1 MNHEY and CDR2 SMNVEV (reference sequence). V was clipped by 5 bases and J by 5 bases; unmatched bases: 2. This chain's CDR3 is CASSVGQNEKLFF. DNA for the CDR3: TGTGCCAGCAGTGTGGGACAGAATGAAAAACTGTTTTTT.

The table lists this clone with a few counts. This chain joins TRBV28 and TRBJ2-1, with TRBD2 identical over 10 bases. Looked up from germline, CDR1 is MDHEN and CDR2 is SYDVKM. This CDR3 comprises 16 residues. Trimming removed 3 bases from V and 7 bases from J; junction bases left unmatched: 9. The CDR3 DNA follows: TGTGCCAGCAGTTTTGAAGGGTCTAGCGGGAGAAATGAGCAGTTCTTC. Its protein product is CASSFEGSSGRNEQFF.

The chain carries TRBV11-2 and TRBJ2-1; D may be TRBD2 (6 bases). CDR1 is SGHAT, CDR2 FQNNGV, per germline. V dropped 5 bases and J dropped 4 bases, with 12 bases sitting between them. The CDR3 is made up of 14 amino acids. CDR3 nucleotide sequence: TGTGCCAGCAGCCAACAGGCGGGGTACAATGAGCAGTTCTTC. It specifies CASSQQAGYNEQFF. The whole variable domain, filled in from reference TRBV11-2 and TRBJ2-1, reads EAGVAQSPRYKIIEKRQSVAFWCNPISGHATLYWYQQILGQGPKLLIQFQNNGVVDDSQLPKDRFSAERLKGVDSTLKIQPAKLEDSAVYLCASSQQAGYNEQFFGPGTRLTVL.

This clone appeared once. The rearrangement links TRBV6-5 to TRBJ2-5, with 8 bases that match TRBD1. In germline, CDR1 is MNHEY, CDR2 SVGAGI. The CDR3 extends over 16 amino acids. V lost 0 bases, J lost 3 bases, and 6 bases stayed unmatched. As DNA, the CDR3 is TGTGCCAGCAGTTACTCCCCGGACAGGGATAAAGAGACCCAGTACTTC. It codes for CASSYSPDRDKETQYF.

The genes are TRBV7-2 and TRBJ2-2, with a possible D match to TRBD2 (5 bases). This CDR3 comprises 15 residues. Germline assignment: CDR1 SGHTA and CDR2 FQGNSA. Trimming took 8 bases from V and 1 from J, leaving 14 bases between them. CDR3 protein: CASGRATVNTGELFF. In DNA form, the CDR3 reads TGTGCCAGCGGGCGGGCGACGGTGAACACCGGGGAGCTGTTTTTT.

The gene calls are TRBV25-1 and TRBJ2-7, with 8 bases identical to TRBD1. The germline V gene encodes CDR1 MGHDK and CDR2 SYGVNS. Trimming at V came to 2 bases and at J to 2 bases, leaving 5 bases not matched to a gene. The CDR3 contains 15 residues. CDR3 sequence reads: CASSEEGQETYEQYF. The CDR3 DNA is TGTGCCAGCAGTGAAGAGGGACAGGAAACCTACGAGCAGTACTTC.

V is TRBV4-3 and J is TRBJ1-2, with no clear D. The CDR3 contains 16 residues. From germline, CDR1 is LGHNA and CDR2 YSLEER. The V and J ends lost 1 base and 1 base respectively, with 13 bases between them. DNA of the CDR3: TGCGCCAGCAGCCAAGGAGAACAGTTCGGTAACTATGGCTACACCTTC. The encoded protein is CASSQGEQFGNYGYTF.

V usage is TRBV27 and J usage is TRBJ1-1; TRBD1 is a possible D gene (5 bases). This CDR3 is built from 13 residues. The germline gives CDR1 MNHEY, CDR2 SMNVEV (reference sequence). The germline V and J ends were trimmed by 5 bases and 5 bases, with 12 bases remaining between them. This CDR3 reads CASSPGRGTEAFF. Here the CDR3 DNA reads TGTGCCAGCAGTCCGGGGCGAGGGACTGAAGCTTTCTTT.

Turning to this clone: At one boundary the junction diverges from the germline segment, which might be a read error. The chain recombines TRBV5-5 with TRBJ2-7; perhaps TRBD2 as D (6 bases). Germline V gene lookup returns CDR1 SGHKS and CDR2 YYEKEE (reference sequence). This CDR3 comprises 15 residues. The CDR3 is CASSATGAHSHEQYF. The CDR3 region has the DNA TGTGCCAGCAGCGCCACGGGAGCGCACTCCCACGAGCAGTACTTC.